This record covers a single T cell receptor (beta chain). The antigen is undetermined. Germline values: CDR1 MGHDK, CDR2 SYGVNS. This CDR3 region has 14 residues. V gave up 2 bases and J gave up 4 bases, with 8 bases separating them. PCR used 60 Vbeta primers and 13 Jbeta primers. In the authors' workflow: Tens of millions of unique TCR beta chains, 10 million to 13 million of them shared, were counted by a later analysis. Method: immunoSEQ multiplex PCR; TCRdb's copy keeps in-frame clones and lacks some. The V and J calls and clone size were taken over from that table, and D and trimming were inferred from the DNA. The sample has 150,000 or so clones; roughly 78% are singletons. The sample belongs to a study of cytomegalovirus exposure and HLA in healthy donors. Overall study results and limits: Later work associated roughly 17,000 TCR beta sequences with HLA alleles at 0.05 false discovery rate. TRBV6-2, TRBV6-3 and some other V segments were excluded as indistinguishable.

This chain uses TRBV25-1 with TRBJ1-4; no reliable D call. Sequencing was performed on PBMCs. The sequence derives from a woman between 45 and 65 years old in good health and CMV-seropositive. CDR3 sequence reads: CASSEITDNEKLFF. CDR3 DNA: TGTGCCAGCAGTGAAATCACTGATAATGAAAAACTGTTTTTT.